What follows describes a single T cell receptor (beta chain). CD4+ cells yielded CD45RA+ naive and CD45RA-negative memory subsets. The source of the sample is a study of shared clonotypes between healthy human individuals. Study-level background: Plates per donor: three CD4 naive, three CD4 memory, two CD8 naive, one CD8 memory.

Some clones are missing from TCRdb's copy, which holds only in-frame ones; the method was immunoSEQ multiplex PCR. Of approximately 1.4 million clones detected, 95% to 99% appear once; the ten largest clones hold 0.4% to 0.45%. The sequence was collected from a man younger than 40 in good health. Sequencing was done on a sample of naive CD4+ T cells sorted from blood. Subset noted: CD45RA+ positively selected.

The CDR3 bases are TGTGCCAGCAGCCAAAGTGGGACAGGGATTCAAGAGACCCAGTACTTC. Translating gives CASSQSGTGIQETQYF. V and J are TRBV4-2 and TRBJ2-5; 9 bases map to TRBD1. V was clipped by 2 bases and J by 2 bases; unmatched bases: 6. Looked up from germline, CDR1 is LGHNA and CDR2 is YNFKEQ. CDR3 length: 16 residues.